These 29 T cell receptor beta chains came from one sample sequenced in a study of blood T cell repertoires in COVID-19 (dated by TCRdb to the early 2020s). Library creation used the immunoSEQ multiplex PCR assay. Here the immuneACCESS table is served through TCRdb, limited to in-frame sequences with V and J called. Missing clones are a known gap in these copies; in checked studies unresolved V genes cover under half, and the rest lacks a known reason. The sample contains 70,000 to 85,000 clones, under 85% of them found a single time. The ten biggest clones cover 9% of the sample. The material sequenced was peripheral blood. The source of these receptors is a human donor in a cohort sampled during active COVID-19.

V usage is TRBV11-3 and J usage is TRBJ2-7; 8 bases fit TRBD2. V lost 5 bases and J lost 6; bases outside the gene matches: 12. Germline V gene sequence: CDR1 SGHNT, CDR2 YENEEA. The CDR3 length is 15 residues. The CDR3 bases are TGTGCCAGCAGCCATCGACTAGCGAGGGATGGCGAGCAGTACTTC. This sequence encodes CASSHRLARDGEQYF.

This clone showed up just once. The genes are TRBV3-1 (or the pseudogene TRBV3-2) and TRBJ2-7; TRBD1 might be the D (6 bases). The CDR3 length is 14 residues. The V end was cut by 0 bases, the J end by 3 bases, with 9 bases between. Germline V gene lookup returns CDR1 LGHDT and CDR2 YNNKEL (reference sequence). CDR3 loop: CASSQDGGGYEQYF. The DNA of the CDR3 is TGTGCCAGCAGCCAAGATGGGGGCGGCTACGAGCAGTACTTC.

The chain employs TRBV11-2 and TRBJ2-5; D unresolved. The CDR3 length is 11 residues. V lost 6 bases to trimming and J lost 5 bases, with 7 bases between them. CDR1 SGHAT and CDR2 FQNNGV come from the germline V gene. The CDR3 coding sequence is TGTGCCAGCAGTATCCGGGAGACCCAGTACTTC. It translates to CASSIRETQYF.

This clone was seen only once. The chain couples TRBV9 to TRBJ2-1; 7 nucleotides line up with TRBD2. Germline V gene sequence: CDR1 SGDLS, CDR2 YYNGEE. The CDR3 spans 15 residues. Trimming removed 0 bases from V and 6 bases from J; junction bases left unmatched: 6. For the CDR3, the DNA is TGTGCCAGCAGCGTAGAGGGAGGGAGGGCCAATGAGCAGTTCTTC. Its translation is CASSVEGGRANEQFF.

This chain uses TRBV5-1 with TRBJ2-1, with D possibly TRBD2 on 7 matching bases. Germline lookup yields CDR1 SGHRS and CDR2 YFSETQ. The CDR3 spans 15 residues. V lost 4 bases and J 8 bases, leaving 19 bases between the germline ends. DNA of the CDR3: TGCGCCAGCAGCCCTGGGACGGGGGGCTTGGATGAGCAGTTCTTC. The encoded protein is CASSPGTGGLDEQFF.

The chain employs TRBV3-1 (or the pseudogene TRBV3-2) and TRBJ2-1, with D tentatively TRBD2 (5 bases). Germline CDR1 is LGHDT and CDR2 is YNNKEL (reference sequence). V lost 4 bases to trimming and J lost 10 bases, with 8 bases between them. The CDR3 extends over 11 amino acids. CDR3: CASSRRGEQFF. In DNA, the CDR3 is TGTGCCAGCAGCCGGAGAGGGGAGCAGTTCTTC.

The chain links TRBV15 to TRBJ1-5; D remains unclear. The CDR3 runs 18 residues. Trimming took off 0 bases at V and 1 base at J, with 16 bases between the two ends. CDR1 is LNHNV, CDR2 YYDKDF, per germline (reference sequence). The CDR3 DNA reads as TGTGCCACCAGCAGAGATGAAGTGGGGAGGGAGAGCAATCAGCCCCAGCATTTT. This sequence encodes CATSRDEVGRESNQPQHF.

The chain has TRBV6-1 and TRBJ2-2; 7 bases agree with TRBD1. From germline, CDR1 is MNHNS and CDR2 SASEGT. The junction had 4 bases not matched to a gene; V was cut back by 2 bases and J by 7 bases. CDR3 length equals 14 residues. For the CDR3, the DNA is TGTGCCAGCAGTGAAAAGGGGGCGCACGGGGAGCTGTTTTTT. As protein: CASSEKGAHGELFF.

The V and J genes are TRBV7-6 and TRBJ2-1; D is perhaps TRBD2 (7 bases). The CDR3 covers 13 residues. Germline lookup yields CDR1 SGHVS and CDR2 FNYEAQ. Trimming removed 4 bases at V and 12 bases at J, with 16 bases between. In DNA, the CDR3 is TGTGCCAGCAGCTCGTGGGGGGGCCCCAGGCAGTTCTTC. Encoded protein: CASSSWGGPRQFF.

The chain couples TRBV5-4 to TRBJ2-5, with D tentatively TRBD1 (6 bases). CDR3 length: 13 residues. Germline V lookup: CDR1 SGHNT, CDR2 YYREEE (reference sequence). Trimming took 4 bases from V and 5 from J, leaving 12 bases between them. In DNA, the CDR3 is TGTGCCAGCAGCCTAGGGGGTCGGGAGACCCAGTACTTC. It translates to CASSLGGRETQYF.

The chain joins TRBV5-4 to TRBJ2-7, with D possibly being TRBD2 (5 bases). CDR3 length: 16 residues. Germline V gene lookup returns CDR1 SGHNT and CDR2 YYREEE (reference sequence). The ends were cut back, 4 bases at V and 1 base at J, with 18 bases in the middle. DNA for the CDR3: TGTGCCAGCAGCCAAAAAGGCGGGCTTCTATCCTACGAGCAGTACTTC. Translated: CASSQKGGLLSYEQYF.

The chain combines TRBV28 with TRBJ1-2; 7 bases match TRBD1. With 6 bases clipped from V and 6 bases from J, the junction kept 10 bases outside the gene matches. This CDR3 is built from 14 residues. Germline V gene data show CDR1 as MDHEN and CDR2 as SYDVKM. CDR3 nucleotides: TGTGCCAGCAGACGGGACAGAATGATTGATGGCTACACCTTC. Translated, it gives CASRRDRMIDGYTF.

The J gene is TRBJ2-7, the V gene TRBV28, with 7 bases identical to TRBD2. CDR1 is MDHEN, CDR2 SYDVKM, per germline. V shed 3 bases, J shed 5 bases, and the junction held 7 bases outside the gene matches. This CDR3 contains 14 residues. CDR3 sequence: CASSLPRESNEQYF. The CDR3 DNA follows: TGTGCCAGCAGTTTGCCGCGGGAGTCGAACGAGCAGTACTTC.

This chain connects TRBV11-3 to TRBJ2-4, with TRBD1 as a possible D gene (6 bases). V lost 5 bases to trimming and J lost 5 bases, with 13 bases between them. Germline V gene data show CDR1 as SGHNT and CDR2 as YENEEA. The CDR3 consists of 14 residues. The chain's CDR3 is CASSLRDKQNIQYF. As DNA, the CDR3 is TGTGCCAGCAGCCTCCGGGACAAACAAAACATTCAGTACTTC.

V is TRBV10-1 and J is TRBJ2-7, with 8 bases aligning to TRBD2. The CDR3 runs to 16 residues. J was trimmed by 1 base and V by 3 bases; bases with no gene match: 8. Germline CDR1 WNHNN, CDR2 SYGVQD (reference sequence). The CDR3 is CASSEGPGRESYEQYF. For the CDR3, the DNA is TGCGCCAGCAGTGAAGGGCCCGGGAGGGAATCCTACGAGCAGTACTTC.

The genes are TRBV5-4 and TRBJ2-3; D may be TRBD2 (7 bases). V lost 6 bases and J lost 0, with 17 bases in between. CDR3 length equals 16 residues. Germline CDR1 is SGHNT and CDR2 is YYREEE (reference sequence). CDR3 in DNA: TGTGCCAGCACCACGGGTGGGAGGGGGAGCACAGATACGCAGTATTTT. It encodes CASTTGGRGSTDTQYF.

The gene calls are TRBV10-2 and TRBJ2-2; 7 bases map to TRBD2. J gave up 0 bases and V 6 bases, and 4 bases lay outside the gene matches. CDR1 WSHSY and CDR2 SAAADI come from the germline V gene. The CDR3 consists of 15 residues. The CDR3 here is CASRGAGTNTGELFF. The CDR3 DNA sequence: TGCGCCAGCAGAGGAGCGGGAACGAACACCGGGGAGCTGTTTTTT.

V gene TRBV30 combines with J gene TRBJ2-2; weak D call: TRBD1 (6 bases). Trimming cost V 0 bases and J 5 bases, with 7 bases left between them. Germline-derived CDR1 and CDR2 are GTSNPN and SVGIG (reference sequence). CDR3 length equals 13 residues. DNA of the CDR3: TGTGCCTGGAGTGTTGGACAGACCGGGGAGCTGTTTTTT. Residues: CAWSVGQTGELFF.

This clone was picked up one time. The CDR3 DNA sequence: TGTGCCAGCAGTCTTTCAGGACAGGGCTATGGCTACACCTTC. It is translated as CASSLSGQGYGYTF. The chain couples TRBV6-5 to TRBJ1-2, with 8 positions matching TRBD1. Trimming removed 5 bases from V and 4 bases from J; junction bases left unmatched: 6. This CDR3 spans 14 amino acids. CDR1 is MNHEY, CDR2 SVGAGI, per germline.

The V and J genes are TRBV7-3 and TRBJ2-5, with 9 bases fitting TRBD2. The CDR3 is 17 residues long. Germline CDR1 reads SGHTA; CDR2 reads FQGTGA. V shed 2 bases and J 3 bases; nucleotides not matched to a gene: 10. In DNA, the CDR3 is TGTGCCAGCAGCTTAGGAGGTAGCGGGAGTCGGGAAGAGACCCAGTACTTC. It codes for CASSLGGSGSREETQYF.

This clone was counted once. The chain employs TRBV28 and TRBJ2-7, with TRBD2 matching over 9 bases. The CDR3 is 13 residues long. Trimming at V came to 8 bases and at J to 2 bases, leaving 4 bases not matched to a gene. Germline lookup yields CDR1 MDHEN and CDR2 SYDVKM. CDR3 protein: CASCSGSPYEQYF. The CDR3 DNA reads as TGTGCCAGCTGTAGCGGGAGTCCCTACGAGCAGTACTTC.

CDR3: CASSHRTGAYEQYF. CDR3 bases: TGTGCCAGCAGCCACCGGACAGGGGCCTACGAGCAGTACTTC. The chain joins TRBV28 to TRBJ2-7, with 9 bases lining up with TRBD1. Trimming removed 6 bases from V and 2 bases from J; junction bases left unmatched: 5. Germline V gene data show CDR1 as MDHEN and CDR2 as SYDVKM. CDR3 size: 14 residues.

The CDR3 loop reads CSVAGLAGVYEQYF. CDR3 sequence (DNA): TGCAGCGTTGCGGGACTAGCGGGAGTATACGAGCAGTACTTC. The V gene is TRBV29-1, the J gene TRBJ2-7, with 14 bases aligning to TRBD2. With V trimmed by 4 bases and J by 4 bases, 3 bases remained unmatched. CDR3 length: 14 residues. The germline V gene encodes CDR1 SQVTM and CDR2 ANQGSEA.

The V gene is TRBV23-1, the J gene TRBJ2-2; a possible D gene is TRBD1 (5 bases). TRBV23-1 is an ORF; its function is uncertain. The CDR3 extends over 15 amino acids. Trimming took 3 bases from V and 1 from J, leaving 9 bases between them. The CDR3 bases are TGCGCCAGCAGTCAGGGGCAGGGGAACACCGGGGAGCTGTTTTTT. Protein product: CASSQGQGNTGELFF.

This rearrangement joins TRBV3-1 (or the pseudogene TRBV3-2) to TRBJ2-3, with 10 nucleotides matching TRBD1. The CDR3 has 14 amino acids. The junction had 6 bases not matched to a gene; V was cut back by 9 bases and J by 3 bases. Germline CDR1 and CDR2: LGHDT and YNNKEL (reference sequence). The CDR3 region has the DNA TGTGCCAGTGGGGACAGGGGAGGGACAGATACGCAGTATTTT. Translated: CASGDRGGTDTQYF.

The rearrangement joins TRBV5-5 to TRBJ2-3; tentative D call: TRBD1 (5 bases). The CDR3 totals 16 residues. Germline V gene data show CDR1 as SGHKS and CDR2 as YYEKEE (reference sequence). The ends were cut back, 1 base at V and 1 base at J, with 13 bases in the middle. Here the CDR3 reads CASSLIDRFRTDTQYF. As DNA, the CDR3 is TGTGCCAGCAGCTTGATTGACAGATTCCGCACAGATACGCAGTATTTT. Complete variable domain (other parts from reference TRBV5-5 and TRBJ2-3): DAGVTQSPTHLIKTRGQQVTLRCSPISGHKSVSWYQQVLGQGPQFIFQYYEKEERGRGNFPDRFSARQFPNYSSELNVNALLLGDSALYLCASSLIDRFRTDTQYFGPGTRLTVL.

The chain uses TRBV15 and TRBJ2-5, with 8 nucleotides matching TRBD2. The V segment lost 1 base and the J segment 6 bases; nucleotides outside the gene matches: 16. The germline CDR1 and CDR2 sequences are LNHNV and YYDKDF (reference sequence). CDR3 length: 18 residues. The chain's CDR3 is CATSRVEGGGLIGKTQYF. The CDR3, as DNA: TGTGCCACCAGCAGAGTAGAGGGCGGGGGGCTGATCGGGAAGACCCAGTACTTC.

The chain employs TRBV5-1 and TRBJ2-2, with 13 bases aligning to TRBD2. J lost 6 bases, V lost 2 bases, and 4 bases had no gene match. The V gene's germline CDR1 is SGHRS and CDR2 YFSETQ. The CDR3 consists of 16 residues. CDR3 region: CASSFTSGGAPGELFF. The CDR3 coding sequence is TGCGCCAGCAGCTTCACTAGCGGGGGGGCTCCCGGGGAGCTGTTTTTT.

The chain carries TRBV2 and TRBJ2-7; 11 nucleotides line up with TRBD1. The CDR3 length is 15 residues. Germline CDR1 reads SNHLY; CDR2 reads FYNNEI. Trimming at V came to 6 bases and at J to 7 bases, leaving 11 bases not matched to a gene. The CDR3 reads CASRAPGQGVGEQYF. Written as DNA, the CDR3 is TGTGCCAGCAGGGCCCCGGGACAGGGGGTGGGAGAGCAGTACTTC.